The source of this T cell receptor (beta chain) is a study of tumor-infiltrating lymphocytes in oesophageal squamous cell carcinoma (dated by TCRdb to the mid-2010s). The CDR3 sequence holds 16 residues, the cysteine and phenylalanine included. The only DNA kept is the CDR3, 48 bases in frame from the first base. CDR1 and CDR2 were assigned from the germline V gene as SGHTA and FQGNSA. Worth noting for this clonotype: What this receptor recognizes is not known. One end of the junction is discordant with germline, which a read error may explain.

The library was produced with PCR. TCRdb records Illumina HiSeq 2000 as the sequencer. TCRdb cleaned the public reads at Q25 with fastp, built clones with MiXCR and kept in-frame beta chains. Each entry is one CDR3 protein sequence, shown with its most common DNA and genes. Across this sample there are more than 9,500 distinct CDR3 sequences, with roughly half seen only once. Around 14% of the sample belongs to the ten largest clones. The sequence was collected from a male donor with esophageal squamous cell carcinoma. The sample comprised normal esophageal tissue next to the tumor. This chain joins TRBV7-2 to TRBJ1-1, and TRBD2 matches 12 of the central bases. The J call is doubtful: the DNA matches TRBJ2-3 better. The DNA sequence is as follows: TGTGCCAGCAGCCTAGCGGGAGGGTTCCCCACAGATACGCAGTATTTT. This gives the protein CASSLAGGFPTDTQYF.